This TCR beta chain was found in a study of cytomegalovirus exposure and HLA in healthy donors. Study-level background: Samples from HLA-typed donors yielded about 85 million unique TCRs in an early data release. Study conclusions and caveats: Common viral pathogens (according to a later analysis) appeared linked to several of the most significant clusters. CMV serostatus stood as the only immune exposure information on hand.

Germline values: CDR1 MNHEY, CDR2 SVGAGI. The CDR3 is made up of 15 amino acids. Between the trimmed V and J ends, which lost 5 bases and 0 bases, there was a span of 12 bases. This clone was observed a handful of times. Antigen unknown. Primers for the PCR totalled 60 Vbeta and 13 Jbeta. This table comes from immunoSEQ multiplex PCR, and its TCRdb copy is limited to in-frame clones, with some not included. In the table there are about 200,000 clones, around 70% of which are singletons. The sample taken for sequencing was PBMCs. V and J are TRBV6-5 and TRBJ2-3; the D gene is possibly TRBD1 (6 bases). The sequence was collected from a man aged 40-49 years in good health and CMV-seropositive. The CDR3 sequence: CASSQGQFSTDTQYF. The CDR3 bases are TGTGCCAGCAGTCAGGGGCAATTTAGCACAGATACGCAGTATTTT.